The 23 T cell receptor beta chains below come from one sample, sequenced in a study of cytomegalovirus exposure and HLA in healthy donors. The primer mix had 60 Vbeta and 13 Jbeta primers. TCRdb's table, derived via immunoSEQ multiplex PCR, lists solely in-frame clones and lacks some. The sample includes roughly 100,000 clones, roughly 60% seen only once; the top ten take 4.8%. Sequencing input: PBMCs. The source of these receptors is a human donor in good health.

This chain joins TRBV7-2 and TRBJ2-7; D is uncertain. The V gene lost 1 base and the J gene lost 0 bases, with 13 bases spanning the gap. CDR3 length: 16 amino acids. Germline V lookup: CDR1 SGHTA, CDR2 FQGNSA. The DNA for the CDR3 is TGTGCCAGCAGCTTAGGTCCGATGTCCAGCTCCTACGAGCAGTACTTC. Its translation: CASSLGPMSSSYEQYF. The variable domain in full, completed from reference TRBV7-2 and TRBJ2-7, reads GAGVSQSPSNKVTEKGKDVELRCDPISGHTALYWYRQSLGQGLEFLIYFQGNSAPDKSGLPSDRFSAERTGGSVSTLTIQRTQQEDSAVYLCASSLGPMSSSYEQYFGPGTRLTVT.

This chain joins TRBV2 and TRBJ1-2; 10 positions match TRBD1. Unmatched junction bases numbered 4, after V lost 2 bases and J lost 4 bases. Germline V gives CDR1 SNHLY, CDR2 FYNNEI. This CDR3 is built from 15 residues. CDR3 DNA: TGTGCCAGCAGTGAATCGGACAGGGGGACCTATGGCTACACCTTC. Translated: CASSESDRGTYGYTF.

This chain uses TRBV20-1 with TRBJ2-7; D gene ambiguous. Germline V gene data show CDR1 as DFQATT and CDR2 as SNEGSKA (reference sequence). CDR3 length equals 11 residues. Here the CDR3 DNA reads TGCAGGCCACCAGTTGAAGACGAGCAGTACTTC. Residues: CRPPVEDEQYF.

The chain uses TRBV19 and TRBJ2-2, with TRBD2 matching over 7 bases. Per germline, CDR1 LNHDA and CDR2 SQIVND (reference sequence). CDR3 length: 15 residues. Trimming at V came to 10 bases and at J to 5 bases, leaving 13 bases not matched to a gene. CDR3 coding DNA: TGTGCCACCAGTAGTTGGGGGGGTATAACCGGGGAGCTGTTTTTT. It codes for CATSSWGGITGELFF.

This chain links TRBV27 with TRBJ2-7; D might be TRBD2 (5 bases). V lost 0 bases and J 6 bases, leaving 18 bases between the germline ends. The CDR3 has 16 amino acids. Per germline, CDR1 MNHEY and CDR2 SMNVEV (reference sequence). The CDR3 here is CASSLSQGSSKAEQYF. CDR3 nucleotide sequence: TGTGCCAGCAGTTTATCCCAAGGGTCTAGCAAAGCCGAGCAGTACTTC.

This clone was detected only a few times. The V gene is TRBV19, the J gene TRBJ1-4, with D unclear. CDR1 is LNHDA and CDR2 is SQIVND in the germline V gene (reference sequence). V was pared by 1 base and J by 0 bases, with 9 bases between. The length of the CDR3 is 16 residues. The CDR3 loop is CASSIGRGTTNEKLFF. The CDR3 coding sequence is TGTGCCAGTAGTATAGGGCGCGGTACAACTAATGAAAAACTGTTTTTT.

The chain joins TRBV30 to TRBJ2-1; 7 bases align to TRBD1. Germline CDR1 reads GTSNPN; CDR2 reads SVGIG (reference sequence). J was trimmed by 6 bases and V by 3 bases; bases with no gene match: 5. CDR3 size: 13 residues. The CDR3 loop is CAWSRQGVNEQFF. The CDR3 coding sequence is TGTGCCTGGAGCCGACAGGGAGTCAATGAGCAGTTCTTC.

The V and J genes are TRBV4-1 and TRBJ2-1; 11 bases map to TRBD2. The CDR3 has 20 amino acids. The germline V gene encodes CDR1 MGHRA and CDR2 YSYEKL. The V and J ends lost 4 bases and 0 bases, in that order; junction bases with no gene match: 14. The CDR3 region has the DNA TGCGCCAGCAGCCGTTCCCCGGGACTAGCGGTAACAAGCTCCTACAATGAGCAGTTCTTC. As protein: CASSRSPGLAVTSSYNEQFF.

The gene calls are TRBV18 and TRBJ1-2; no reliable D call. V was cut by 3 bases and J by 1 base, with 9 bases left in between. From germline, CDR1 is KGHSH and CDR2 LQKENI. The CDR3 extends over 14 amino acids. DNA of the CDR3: TGTGCCAGCTCACCTAGATCACTTAACTATGGCTACACCTTC. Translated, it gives CASSPRSLNYGYTF.

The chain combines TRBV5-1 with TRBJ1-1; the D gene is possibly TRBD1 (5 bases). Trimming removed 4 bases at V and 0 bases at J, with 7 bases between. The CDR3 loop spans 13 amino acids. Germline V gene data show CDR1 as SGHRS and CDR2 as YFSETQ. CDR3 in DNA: TGCGCCAGCAGCGACAGAATGAACACTGAAGCTTTCTTT. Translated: CASSDRMNTEAFF. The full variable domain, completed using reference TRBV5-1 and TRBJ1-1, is KAGVTQTPRYLIKTRGQQVTLSCSPISGHRSVSWYQQTPGQGLQFLFEYFSETQRNKGNFPGRFSGRQFSNSRSEMNVSTLELGDSALYLCASSDRMNTEAFFGQGTRLTVV.

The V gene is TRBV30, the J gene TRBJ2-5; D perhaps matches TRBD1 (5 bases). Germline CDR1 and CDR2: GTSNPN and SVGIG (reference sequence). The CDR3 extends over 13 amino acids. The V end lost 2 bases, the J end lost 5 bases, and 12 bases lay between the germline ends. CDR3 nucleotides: TGTGCCTGGAGTTTGGGGCACCGGGAGACCCAGTACTTC. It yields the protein CAWSLGHRETQYF.

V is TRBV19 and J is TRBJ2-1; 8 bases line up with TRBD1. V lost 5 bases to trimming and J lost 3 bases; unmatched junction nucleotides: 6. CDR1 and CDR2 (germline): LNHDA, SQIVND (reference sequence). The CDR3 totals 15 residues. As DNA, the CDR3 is TGTGCCAGTAGTCTCCGGACAGGGCTCTACAATGAGCAGTTCTTC. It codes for CASSLRTGLYNEQFF.

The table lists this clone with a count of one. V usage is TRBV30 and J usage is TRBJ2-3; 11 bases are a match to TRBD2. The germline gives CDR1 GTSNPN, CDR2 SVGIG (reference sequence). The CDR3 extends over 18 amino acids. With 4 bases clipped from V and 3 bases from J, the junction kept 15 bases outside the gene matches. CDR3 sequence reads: CAWTPGLAAPRSTDTQYF. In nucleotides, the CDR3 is TGTGCCTGGACCCCGGGACTAGCGGCCCCTAGGAGTACAGATACGCAGTATTTT.

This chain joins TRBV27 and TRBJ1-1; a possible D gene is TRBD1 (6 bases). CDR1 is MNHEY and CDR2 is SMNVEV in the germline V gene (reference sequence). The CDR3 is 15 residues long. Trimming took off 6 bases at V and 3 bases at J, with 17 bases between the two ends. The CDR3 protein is CASSKIGGADTEAFF. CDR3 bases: TGTGCCAGCAGCAAAATTGGGGGGGCGGACACTGAAGCTTTCTTT.

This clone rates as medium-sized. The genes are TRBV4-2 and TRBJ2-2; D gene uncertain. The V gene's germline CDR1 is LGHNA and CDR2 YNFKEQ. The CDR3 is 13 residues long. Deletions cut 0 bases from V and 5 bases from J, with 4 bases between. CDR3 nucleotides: TGTGCCAGCAGCCAAGAACGGACCGGGGAGCTGTTTTTT. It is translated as CASSQERTGELFF.

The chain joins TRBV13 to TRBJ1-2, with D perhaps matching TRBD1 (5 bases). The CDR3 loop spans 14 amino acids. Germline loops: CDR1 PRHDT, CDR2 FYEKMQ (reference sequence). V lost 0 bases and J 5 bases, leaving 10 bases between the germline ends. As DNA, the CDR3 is TGTGCCAGCAGCTTAGGCCGGGGGATTTATGGCTACACCTTC. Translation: CASSLGRGIYGYTF.

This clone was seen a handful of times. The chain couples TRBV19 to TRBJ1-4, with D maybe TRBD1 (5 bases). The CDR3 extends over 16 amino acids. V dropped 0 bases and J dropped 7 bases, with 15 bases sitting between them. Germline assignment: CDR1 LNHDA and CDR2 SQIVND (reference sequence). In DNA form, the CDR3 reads TGTGCCAGTAGTATAGATGCAGGGCCCGTTCGTGAAAAACTGTTTTTT. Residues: CASSIDAGPVREKLFF.

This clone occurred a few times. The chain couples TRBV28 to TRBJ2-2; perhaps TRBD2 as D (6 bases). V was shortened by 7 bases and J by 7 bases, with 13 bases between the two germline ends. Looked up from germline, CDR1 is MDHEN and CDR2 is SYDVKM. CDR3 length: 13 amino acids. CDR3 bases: TGTGCCAGCACGGCTAGCGAGGGCGGGGAGCTGTTTTTT. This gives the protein CASTASEGGELFF. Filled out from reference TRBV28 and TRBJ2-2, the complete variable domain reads DVKVTQSSRYLVKRTGEKVFLECVQDMDHENMFWYRQDPGLGLRLIYFSYDVKMKEKGDIPEGYSVSREKKERFSLILESASTNQTSMYLCASTASEGGELFFGEGSRLTVL.

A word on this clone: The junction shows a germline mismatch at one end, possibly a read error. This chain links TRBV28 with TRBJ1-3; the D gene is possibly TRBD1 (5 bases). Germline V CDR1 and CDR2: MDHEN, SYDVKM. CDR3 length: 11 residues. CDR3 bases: TGTGCCGGCAGTTTGGGGCAGACCATATATTTT. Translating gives CAGSLGQTIYF.

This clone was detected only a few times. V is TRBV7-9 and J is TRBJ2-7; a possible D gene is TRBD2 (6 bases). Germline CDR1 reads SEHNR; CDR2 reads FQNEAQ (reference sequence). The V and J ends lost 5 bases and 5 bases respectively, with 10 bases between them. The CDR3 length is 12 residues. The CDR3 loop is CASSPGRNEQYF. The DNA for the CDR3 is TGTGCCAGCAGCCCGGGGAGGAACGAGCAGTACTTC.

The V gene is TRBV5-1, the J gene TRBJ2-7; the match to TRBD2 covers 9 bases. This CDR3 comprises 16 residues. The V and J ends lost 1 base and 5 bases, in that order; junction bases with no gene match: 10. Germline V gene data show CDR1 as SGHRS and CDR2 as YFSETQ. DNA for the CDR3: TGCGCCAGCAGCTTGTTCCCCGGCGGGAGGGTCGACGAGCAGTACTTC. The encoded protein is CASSLFPGGRVDEQYF.

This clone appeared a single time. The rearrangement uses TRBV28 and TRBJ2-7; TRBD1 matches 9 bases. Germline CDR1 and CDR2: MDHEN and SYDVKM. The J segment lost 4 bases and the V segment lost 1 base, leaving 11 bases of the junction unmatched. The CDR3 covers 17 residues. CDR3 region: CASSLYSGTGIVYEQYF. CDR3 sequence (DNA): TGTGCCAGCAGTTTATATTCCGGGACAGGGATAGTGTACGAGCAGTACTTC.

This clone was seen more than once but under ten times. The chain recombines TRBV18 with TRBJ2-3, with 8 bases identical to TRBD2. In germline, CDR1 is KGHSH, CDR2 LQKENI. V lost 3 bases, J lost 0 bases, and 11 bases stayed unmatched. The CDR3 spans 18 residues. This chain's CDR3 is CASSPQLGASGSTDTQYF. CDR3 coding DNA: TGTGCCAGCTCACCCCAACTCGGGGCTAGCGGGAGCACAGATACGCAGTATTTT.